A selection of T cell receptor beta chains follows, all from one sample in a study of T cells in Graves' hyperthyroidism and ophthalmopathy. Each CDR3 protein gets one entry after TCRdb re-called the multiplex PCR reads with MiXCR. The table shows approximately 600,000 distinct CDR3 sequences, with roughly 20% occurring only once. Sequenced input: blood. These receptors originate from a young man with Graves' ophthalmopathy. Both conserved end residues are part of each CDR3. Fields, in order: V gene, J gene, clone size, D gene, CDR3 DNA, CDR3 protein. A D gene is named only where the DNA matches it firmly. The listing skips clone size in some rows; elsewhere it reads once, few, many or a size class.

TRBV6-5	TRBJ2-7	-	TRBD2	TGTGCCAGCAGTTACTCCGAGGCAGCGGGAGGGCGTTACGAGCAGTACTTC	CASSYSEAAGGRYEQYF
TRBV14	TRBJ2-3	few	TRBD2	TGTGCCAGCAGCCAAGGACTAGCCGCTATGGCAGATACGCAGTATTTT	CASSQGLAAMADTQYF
TRBV11-2	TRBJ2-7	many	TRBD1	TGCGCCAGCAGTTCGGGACAGGGGTACGAGCAGTACTTC	CASSSGQGYEQYF
TRBV6-2/TRBV6-3	TRBJ2-3	few	TRBD1	TGTGCCAGCAGTTACTCTGACAGGGAAGGCACAGATACGCAGTATTTT	CASSYSDREGTDTQYF
TRBV4-1	TRBJ2-5	-	-	TGCGCCAGCAGCCGGGTGTTGGGCCAAGAGACCCAGTACTTC	CASSRVLGQETQYF
TRBV20-1	TRBJ2-3	many	-	TGCAGTGCTGACGGCCGATGGCCCTTACCAGATACGCAGTATTTT	CSADGRWPLPDTQYF
TRBV20-1	TRBJ2-7	-	TRBD2	TGCAGTGCCAGACTAGCGGGAGGTCGGTACGAGCAGTACTTC	CSARLAGGRYEQYF
TRBV27	TRBJ1-5	once	TRBD1	TGTGCCGGCAGAACAGGGGTTAGCAATCAGCCCCAGCATTTT	CAGRTGVSNQPQHF
TRBV12-3/TRBV12-4	TRBJ1-2	few	-	TGTGCCATAAATCAGGAAATCTATGGCTACACCTTC	CAINQEIYGYTF
TRBV28	TRBJ2-7	few	-	TGTGCCAGCAGTTTTCTTGGCCGGGAGCCGGCCGAGCAGTACTTC	CASSFLGREPAEQYF
TRBV6-5	TRBJ1-6	-	TRBD1	TGTGCCAGCAGTAACGACCGGACAGGGGGAAGGTCACCCCTCCACTTT	CASSNDRTGGRSPLHF
TRBV5-1	TRBJ2-7	many	TRBD2	TGCGCCAGCAGCTTGGGCGGACTAGCGGGAGGCGAGCAGTACTTC	CASSLGGLAGGEQYF
TRBV7-8	TRBJ2-7	-	TRBD2	TGTGCCAGCAGCCCCTCGCGGGAGGCTTACGAGCAGTACTTC	CASSPSREAYEQYF
TRBV7-9	TRBJ2-2	few	TRBD1	TGTGCCAGCGTCCAGGGGGCCACCGGGGAGCTGTTTTTT	CASVQGATGELFF
TRBV7-9	TRBJ2-2	few	-	TGTGCCAGCAGCTTAGAGGCCGGAACCGGGGAGCTGTTTTTT	CASSLEAGTGELFF
TRBV7-9	TRBJ2-3	few	TRBD2	TGTGCCAGCAGCGCGACTACTTCTAGCGGGAGGGCTTTTAGGTATTTT	CASSATTSSGRAFRYF
TRBV2	TRBJ1-1	many	-	TGTGCCAGCAGGGGGGAGGGTGAAGCTTTCTTT	CASRGEGEAFF
TRBV11-2	TRBJ1-3	few	-	TGTGCCAGCAGCTTAAATCCTTACTCTGGAAACACCATATATTTT	CASSLNPYSGNTIYF
TRBV2	TRBJ2-7	many	-	TGTGCCAGCAGTGACGCGGTTACCTACGAGCAGTACTTC	CASSDAVTYEQYF
TRBV20-1	TRBJ1-5	-	TRBD1	TGCAGTGCTGACCATCGATTTGGACAGGGCGAAAGTCAGCCCCAGCATTTT	CSADHRFGQGESQPQHF
TRBV5-5	TRBJ2-3	-	TRBD1	TGTGCCAGCAGCTTTTGGACAGGGTCCGATACGCAGTATTTT	CASSFWTGSDTQYF
TRBV7-2	TRBJ2-7	few	TRBD2	TGTGCCAGCAGCTCCCTAGCGGGACACGAGCAGTACTTC	CASSSLAGHEQYF
TRBV6-5	TRBJ2-1	few	TRBD2	TGTGCCAGCAGTTACGGAGCGGGAGGGCACAATGAGCAGTTCTTC	CASSYGAGGHNEQFF
TRBV15	TRBJ2-1	few	-	TGTGCCACCAGCAGAGATCGGGCAAGGGCGGGAAGCTCCTACAATGAGCAGTTCTTC	CATSRDRARAGSSYNEQFF
TRBV12-3/TRBV12-4	TRBJ1-5	many	TRBD1	TGTGCCAGCAGTACGACAGGGAGGGGCAATCAGCCCCAGCATTTT	CASSTTGRGNQPQHF
TRBV30	TRBJ1-4	many	TRBD1	TGTGCCTGGCTGCGCGGAAACAGGGGGGATGCAAAACTGTTTTTT	CAWLRGNRGDAKLFF
TRBV5-1	TRBJ1-3	-	-	TGCGCCAGCAGCTGGGGGGGCCAAAGCTCTGGAAACACCATATATTTT	CASSWGGQSSGNTIYF
TRBV2	TRBJ2-3	many	-	TGTGCCAGCAGTGACAGAACAGATACGCAGTATTTT	CASSDRTDTQYF
TRBV7-9	TRBJ2-4	few	TRBD1	TGTGCCAGCAGCTTGTACAGGGGGCTCTCCGATTTGAGAGCCAAAAACATTCAGTACTTC	CASSLYRGLSDLRAKNIQYF
TRBV7-8	TRBJ2-1	-	-	TGTGCCAGCAGCTTGACGGGAGACCGTTACAATGAGCAGTTCTTC	CASSLTGDRYNEQFF
TRBV28	TRBJ2-3	-	-	TGTGCCAGCAGTTTATCTAGTTTCACAGATACGCAGTATTTT	CASSLSSFTDTQYF
TRBV18	TRBJ1-1	few	-	TGTGCCACCGCCTCAGACAGAAACACTGAAGCTTTCTTT	CATASDRNTEAFF
TRBV28	TRBJ2-3	-	TRBD2	TGTGACAGCAGTCCGGGACTACCCACAGATACGCAGTATTTT	CDSSPGLPTDTQYF
TRBV3-1	TRBJ1-2	few	-	TGTGCCAGCAGCCAAGATCTGACAACCAGGTTGGCGGGCTACACCTTC	CASSQDLTTRLAGYTF
TRBV11-2	TRBJ1-1	many	-	TGTGCCAGCAGCTTATGGGGGGTCGACACTGAAGCTTTCTTT	CASSLWGVDTEAFF
TRBV2	TRBJ2-3	-	TRBD2	TGTGCGCACGGTGGAGTAGCGGGAGGTCATACGCAGTATTTT	CAHGGVAGGHTQYF
TRBV2	TRBJ1-5	many	TRBD1	TGTGCCAGCAGTGGACCAGGGACAGGCCCCAATCAGCCCCAGCATTTT	CASSGPGTGPNQPQHF
TRBV5-1	TRBJ2-7	many	TRBD1	TGCGCCAGCAGCTTCGGACAGGGGTCTTCGTACGAGCAGTACTTC	CASSFGQGSSYEQYF
TRBV30	TRBJ2-7	-	TRBD1	TGTGCCTGGAGTGTAGGGGACAGTACCTACGAGCAGTACTTC	CAWSVGDSTYEQYF
TRBV27	TRBJ2-3	many	TRBD2	TGTGCCAGCAGTTCCCCCTTGACTAGCGGGTTACCCGATACGCAGTATTTT	CASSSPLTSGLPDTQYF
TRBV28	TRBJ1-5	many	TRBD1	TGTGCCAGCAGTCGGGACAGGCGCACTCAGCCCCAGCATTTT	CASSRDRRTQPQHF
TRBV30	TRBJ1-1	-	-	TGTGCCTGGACCCCGGGGGAGGGGATGGACACTGAAGCTTTCTTT	CAWTPGEGMDTEAFF
TRBV10-3	TRBJ1-4	few	-	TGTGCCATCAGTGAGTCGGGGGGCGCAAATGAAAAACTGTTTTTT	CAISESGGANEKLFF
TRBV7-2	TRBJ2-1	many	-	TGTGCCAGCAGCCTGACTAGTTCGGTGTACAATGAGCAGTTCTTC	CASSLTSSVYNEQFF